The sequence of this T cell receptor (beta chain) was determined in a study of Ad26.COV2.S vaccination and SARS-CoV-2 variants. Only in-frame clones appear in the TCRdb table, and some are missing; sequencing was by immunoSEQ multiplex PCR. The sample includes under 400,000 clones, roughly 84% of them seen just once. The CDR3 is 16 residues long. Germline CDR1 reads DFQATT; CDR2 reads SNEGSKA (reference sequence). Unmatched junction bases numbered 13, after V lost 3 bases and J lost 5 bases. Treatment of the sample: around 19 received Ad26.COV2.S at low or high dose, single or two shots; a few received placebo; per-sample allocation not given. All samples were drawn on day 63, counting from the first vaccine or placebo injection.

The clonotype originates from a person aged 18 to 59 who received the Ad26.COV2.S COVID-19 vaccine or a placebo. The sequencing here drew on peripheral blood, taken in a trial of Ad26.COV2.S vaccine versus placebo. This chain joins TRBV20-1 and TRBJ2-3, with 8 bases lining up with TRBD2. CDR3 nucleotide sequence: TGCAGTGCTAGTTTTAACGGGGGGGCCATCGTAGATACGCAGTATTTT. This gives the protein CSASFNGGAIVDTQYF.